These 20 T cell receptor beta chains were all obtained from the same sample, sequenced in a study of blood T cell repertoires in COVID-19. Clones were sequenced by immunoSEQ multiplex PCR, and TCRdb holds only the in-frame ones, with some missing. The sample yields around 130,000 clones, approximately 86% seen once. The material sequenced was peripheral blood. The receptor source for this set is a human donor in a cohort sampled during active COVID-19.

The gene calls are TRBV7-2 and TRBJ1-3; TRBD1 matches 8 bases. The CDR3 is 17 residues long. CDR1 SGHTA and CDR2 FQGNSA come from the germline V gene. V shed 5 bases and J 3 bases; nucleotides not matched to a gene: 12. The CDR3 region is CASSTYPQGASGNTIYF. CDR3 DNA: TGTGCCAGCAGCACTTATCCCCAGGGGGCCAGTGGAAACACCATATATTTT.

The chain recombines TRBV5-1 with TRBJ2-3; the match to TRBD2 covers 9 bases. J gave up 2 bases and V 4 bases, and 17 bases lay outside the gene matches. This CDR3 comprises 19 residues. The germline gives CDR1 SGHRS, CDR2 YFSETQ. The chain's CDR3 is CASSRVGTEVAGATDTQYF. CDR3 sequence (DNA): TGCGCCAGCAGCCGCGTTGGGACAGAAGTAGCGGGAGCCACAGATACGCAGTATTTT.

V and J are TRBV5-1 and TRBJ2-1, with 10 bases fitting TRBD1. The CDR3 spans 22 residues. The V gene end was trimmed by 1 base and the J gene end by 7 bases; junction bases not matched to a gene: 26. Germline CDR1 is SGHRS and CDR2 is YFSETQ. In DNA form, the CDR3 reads TGCGCCAGCAGCTTGTCCCTCTCTTTCCCCCCCGGGACAGGGGAGGAAGGGAATGAGCAGTTCTTC. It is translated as CASSLSLSFPPGTGEEGNEQFF.

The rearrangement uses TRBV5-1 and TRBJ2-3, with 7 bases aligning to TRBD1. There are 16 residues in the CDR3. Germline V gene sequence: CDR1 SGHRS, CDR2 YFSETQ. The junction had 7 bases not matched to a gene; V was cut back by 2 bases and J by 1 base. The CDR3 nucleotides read TGCGCCAGCAGCTTTACGACAGGGCGCGGCACAGATACGCAGTATTTT. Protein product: CASSFTTGRGTDTQYF.

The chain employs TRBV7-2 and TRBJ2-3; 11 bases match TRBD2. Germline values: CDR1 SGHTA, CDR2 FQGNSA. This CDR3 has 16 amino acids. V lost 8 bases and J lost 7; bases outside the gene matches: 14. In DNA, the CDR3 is TGTGCCAGCGGGGGCGGGACTAGCGGAGTCCGGAATACGCAGTATTTT. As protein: CASGGGTSGVRNTQYF.

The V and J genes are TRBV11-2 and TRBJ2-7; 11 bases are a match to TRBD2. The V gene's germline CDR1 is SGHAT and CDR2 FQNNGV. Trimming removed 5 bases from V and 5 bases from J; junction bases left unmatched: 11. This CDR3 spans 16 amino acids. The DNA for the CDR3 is TGTGCCAGCAGCACGAACCCCGCACTAGCGGGAGACGAGCAGTACTTC. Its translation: CASSTNPALAGDEQYF.

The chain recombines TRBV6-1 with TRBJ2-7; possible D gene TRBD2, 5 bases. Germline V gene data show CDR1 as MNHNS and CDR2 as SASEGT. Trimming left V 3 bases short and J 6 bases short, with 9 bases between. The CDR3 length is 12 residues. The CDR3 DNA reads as TGTGCCAGCAGTGATCTGGGGAGCGAGCAGTACTTC. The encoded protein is CASSDLGSEQYF.

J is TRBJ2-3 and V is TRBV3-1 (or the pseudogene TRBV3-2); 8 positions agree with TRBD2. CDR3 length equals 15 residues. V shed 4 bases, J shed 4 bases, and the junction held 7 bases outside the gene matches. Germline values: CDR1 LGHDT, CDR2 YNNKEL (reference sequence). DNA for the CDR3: TGTGCCAGCAGCCGAAGTTTAGCGGGGTCAGATACGCAGTATTTT. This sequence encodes CASSRSLAGSDTQYF.

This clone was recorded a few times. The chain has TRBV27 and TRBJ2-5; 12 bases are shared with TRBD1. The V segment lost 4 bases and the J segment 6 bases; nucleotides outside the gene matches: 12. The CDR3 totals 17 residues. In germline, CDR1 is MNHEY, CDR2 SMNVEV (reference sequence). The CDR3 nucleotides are TGTGCCAGCAGTTCAATAATAGGGACAGGGGGCCTGAAGACCCAGTACTTC. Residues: CASSSIIGTGGLKTQYF.

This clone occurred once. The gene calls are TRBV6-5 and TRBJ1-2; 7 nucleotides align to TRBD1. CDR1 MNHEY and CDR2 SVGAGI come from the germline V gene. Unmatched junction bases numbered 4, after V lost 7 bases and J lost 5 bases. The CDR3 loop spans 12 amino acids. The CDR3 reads CASTRDRYGYTF. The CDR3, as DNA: TGTGCCAGCACCAGGGACAGATATGGCTACACCTTC.

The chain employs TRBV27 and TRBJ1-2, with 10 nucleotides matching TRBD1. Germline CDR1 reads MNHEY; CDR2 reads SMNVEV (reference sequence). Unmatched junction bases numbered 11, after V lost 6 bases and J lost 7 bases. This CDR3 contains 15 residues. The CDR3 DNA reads TGTGCCAGCAGCAACCTTAGACAGGGGGCGTTTGGCTACACCTTC. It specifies CASSNLRQGAFGYTF.

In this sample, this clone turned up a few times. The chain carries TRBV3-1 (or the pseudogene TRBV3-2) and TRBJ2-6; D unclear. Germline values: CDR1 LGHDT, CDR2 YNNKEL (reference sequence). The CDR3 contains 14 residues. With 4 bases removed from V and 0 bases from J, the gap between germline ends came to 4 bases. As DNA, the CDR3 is TGTGCCAGCAGCCGCAGCTCTGGGGCCAACGTCCTGACTTTC. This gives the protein CASSRSSGANVLTF.

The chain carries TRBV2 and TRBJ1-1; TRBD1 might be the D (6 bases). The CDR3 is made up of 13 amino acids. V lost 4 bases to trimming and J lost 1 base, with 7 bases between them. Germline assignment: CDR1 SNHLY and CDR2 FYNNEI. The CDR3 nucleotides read TGTGCCAGCAGTGGACAGGCGAACACTGAAGCTTTCTTT. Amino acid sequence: CASSGQANTEAFF. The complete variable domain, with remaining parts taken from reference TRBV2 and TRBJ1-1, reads EPEVTQTPSHQVTQMGQEVILRCVPISNHLYFYWYRQILGQKVEFLVSFYNNEISEKSEIFDDQFSVERPDGSNFTLKIRSTKLEDSAMYFCASSGQANTEAFFGQGTRLTVV.

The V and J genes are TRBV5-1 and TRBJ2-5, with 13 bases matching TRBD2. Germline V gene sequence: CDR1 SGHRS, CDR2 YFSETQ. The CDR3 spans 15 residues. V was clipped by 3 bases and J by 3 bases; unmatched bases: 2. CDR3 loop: CASSWGLAGKETQYF. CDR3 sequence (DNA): TGCGCCAGCAGCTGGGGACTAGCGGGAAAAGAGACCCAGTACTTC.

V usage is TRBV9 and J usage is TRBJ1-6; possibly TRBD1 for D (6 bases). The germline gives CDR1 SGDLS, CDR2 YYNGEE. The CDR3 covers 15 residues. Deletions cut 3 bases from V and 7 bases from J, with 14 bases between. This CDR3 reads CASSATLTGNSPLHF. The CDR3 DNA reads TGTGCCAGCAGCGCAACCTTAACAGGGAATTCACCCCTCCACTTT.

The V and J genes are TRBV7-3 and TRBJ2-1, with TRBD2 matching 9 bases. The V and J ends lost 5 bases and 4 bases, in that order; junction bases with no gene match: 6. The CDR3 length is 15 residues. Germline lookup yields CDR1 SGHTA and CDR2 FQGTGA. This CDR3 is CASSPGTSWYNEQFF. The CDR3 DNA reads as TGTGCCAGCAGCCCCGGGACTAGCTGGTACAATGAGCAGTTCTTC.

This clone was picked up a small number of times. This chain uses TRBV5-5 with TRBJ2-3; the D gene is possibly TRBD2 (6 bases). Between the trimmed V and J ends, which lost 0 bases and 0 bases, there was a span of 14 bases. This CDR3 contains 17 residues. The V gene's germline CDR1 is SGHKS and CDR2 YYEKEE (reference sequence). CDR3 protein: CASSLGHRGVSTDTQYF. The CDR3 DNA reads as TGTGCCAGCAGCTTGGGTCATCGCGGGGTAAGCACAGATACGCAGTATTTT. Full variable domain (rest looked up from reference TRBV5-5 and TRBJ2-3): DAGVTQSPTHLIKTRGQQVTLRCSPISGHKSVSWYQQVLGQGPQFIFQYYEKEERGRGNFPDRFSARQFPNYSSELNVNALLLGDSALYLCASSLGHRGVSTDTQYFGPGTRLTVL.

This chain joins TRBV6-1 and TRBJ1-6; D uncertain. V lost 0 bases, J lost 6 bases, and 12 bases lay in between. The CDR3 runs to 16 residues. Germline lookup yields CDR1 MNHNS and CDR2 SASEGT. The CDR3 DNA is TGTGCCAGCAGTGAAGCTTGGACGGACTCTAATTCACCCCTCCACTTT. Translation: CASSEAWTDSNSPLHF.

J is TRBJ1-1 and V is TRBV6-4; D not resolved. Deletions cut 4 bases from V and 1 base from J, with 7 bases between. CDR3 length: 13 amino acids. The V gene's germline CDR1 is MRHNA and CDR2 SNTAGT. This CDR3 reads CASSVSGNTEAFF. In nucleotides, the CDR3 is TGTGCCAGCAGTGTATCCGGGAACACTGAAGCTTTCTTT.

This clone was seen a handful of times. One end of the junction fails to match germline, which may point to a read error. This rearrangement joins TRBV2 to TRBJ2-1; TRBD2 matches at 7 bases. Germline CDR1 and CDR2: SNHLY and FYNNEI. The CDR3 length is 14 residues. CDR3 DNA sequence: TGTGCCAGCAGCGAAGAGCGACTAGCCAATGAGCAGTTCTTC. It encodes CASSEERLANEQFF.